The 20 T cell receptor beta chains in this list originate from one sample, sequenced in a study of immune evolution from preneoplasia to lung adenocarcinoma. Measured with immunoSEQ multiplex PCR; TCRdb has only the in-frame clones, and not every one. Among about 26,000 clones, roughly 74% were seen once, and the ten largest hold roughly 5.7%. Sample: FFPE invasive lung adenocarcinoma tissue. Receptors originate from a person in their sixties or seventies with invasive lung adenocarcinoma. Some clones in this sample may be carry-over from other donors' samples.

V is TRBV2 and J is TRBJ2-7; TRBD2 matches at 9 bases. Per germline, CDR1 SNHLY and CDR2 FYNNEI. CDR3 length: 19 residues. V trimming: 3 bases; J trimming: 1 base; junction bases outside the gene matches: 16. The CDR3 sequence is CASSDAGGQSGRFSYEQYF. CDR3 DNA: TGTGCCAGCAGTGACGCCGGTGGGCAAAGCGGGAGGTTTTCCTACGAGCAGTACTTC.

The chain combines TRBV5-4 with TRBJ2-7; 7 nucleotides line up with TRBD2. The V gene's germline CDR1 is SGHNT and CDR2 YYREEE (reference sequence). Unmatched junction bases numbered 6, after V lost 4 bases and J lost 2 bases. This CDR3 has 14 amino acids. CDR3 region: CASSQVGTTYEQYF. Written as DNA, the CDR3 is TGTGCCAGCAGCCAAGTCGGGACTACCTACGAGCAGTACTTC.

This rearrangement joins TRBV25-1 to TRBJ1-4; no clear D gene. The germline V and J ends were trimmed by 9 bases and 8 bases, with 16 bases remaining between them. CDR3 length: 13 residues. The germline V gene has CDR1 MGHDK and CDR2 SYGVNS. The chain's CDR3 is CASHSGSREKLFF. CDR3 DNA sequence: TGTGCCAGTCACAGTGGGTCTCGAGAAAAACTGTTTTTT.

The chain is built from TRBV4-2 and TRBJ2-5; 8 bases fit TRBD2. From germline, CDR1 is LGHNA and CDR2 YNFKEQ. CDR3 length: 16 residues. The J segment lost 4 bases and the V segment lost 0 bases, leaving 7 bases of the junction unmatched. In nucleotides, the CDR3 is TGTGCCAGCAGCCAAGATTTTGGGACTAGACCAGAGACCCAGTACTTC. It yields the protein CASSQDFGTRPETQYF.

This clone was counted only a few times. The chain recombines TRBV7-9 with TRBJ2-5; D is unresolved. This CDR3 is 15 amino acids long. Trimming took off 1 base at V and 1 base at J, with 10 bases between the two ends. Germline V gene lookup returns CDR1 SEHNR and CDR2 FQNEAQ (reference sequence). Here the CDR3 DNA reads TGTGCCAGCAGCTTAGGTCGGGCCCTCCAAGAGACCCAGTACTTC. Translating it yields CASSLGRALQETQYF.

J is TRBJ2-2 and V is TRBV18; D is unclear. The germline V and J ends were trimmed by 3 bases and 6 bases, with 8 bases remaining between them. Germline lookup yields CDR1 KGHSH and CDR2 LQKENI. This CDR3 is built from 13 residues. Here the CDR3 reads CASSPPPAGELFF. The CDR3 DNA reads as TGTGCCAGCTCACCCCCGCCTGCCGGGGAGCTGTTTTTT.

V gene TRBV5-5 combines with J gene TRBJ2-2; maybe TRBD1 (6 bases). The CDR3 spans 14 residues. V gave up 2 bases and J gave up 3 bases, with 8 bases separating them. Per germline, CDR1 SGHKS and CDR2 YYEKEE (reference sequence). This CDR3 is CASSLQGHTGELFF. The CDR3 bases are TGTGCCAGCAGCTTACAGGGCCACACCGGGGAGCTGTTTTTT.

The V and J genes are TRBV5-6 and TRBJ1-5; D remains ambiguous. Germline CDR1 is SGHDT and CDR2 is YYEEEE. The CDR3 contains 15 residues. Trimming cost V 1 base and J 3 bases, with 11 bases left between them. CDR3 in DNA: TGTGCCAGCAGCTTGAAGCAAAACCTCAATCAGCCCCAGCATTTT. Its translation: CASSLKQNLNQPQHF.

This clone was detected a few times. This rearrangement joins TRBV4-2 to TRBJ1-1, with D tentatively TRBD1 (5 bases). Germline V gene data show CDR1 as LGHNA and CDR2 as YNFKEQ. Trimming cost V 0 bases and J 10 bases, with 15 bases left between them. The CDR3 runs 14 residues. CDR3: CASSQDRYGGGAFF. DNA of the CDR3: TGTGCCAGCAGCCAAGATCGGTATGGGGGGGGAGCTTTCTTT.

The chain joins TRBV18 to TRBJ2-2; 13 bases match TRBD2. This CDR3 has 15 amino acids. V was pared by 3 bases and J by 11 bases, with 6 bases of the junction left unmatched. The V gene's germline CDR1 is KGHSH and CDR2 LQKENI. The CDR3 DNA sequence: TGTGCCAGCTCACCGACTGGGACTAGCGGGGTAGAGCTGTTTTTT. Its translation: CASSPTGTSGVELFF. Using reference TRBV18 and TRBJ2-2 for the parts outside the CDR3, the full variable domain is NAGVMQNPRHLVRRRGQEARLRCSPMKGHSHVYWYRQLPEEGLKFMVYLQKENIIDESGMPKERFSAEFPKEGPSILRIQQVVRGDSAAYFCASSPTGTSGVELFFGEGSRLTVL.

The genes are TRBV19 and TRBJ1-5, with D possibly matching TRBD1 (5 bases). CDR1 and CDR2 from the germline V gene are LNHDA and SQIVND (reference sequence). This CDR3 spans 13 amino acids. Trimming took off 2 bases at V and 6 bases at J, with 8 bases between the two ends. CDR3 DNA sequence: TGTGCCAGTAGTATAATTCAGGGTCAGCCCCAGCATTTT. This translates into CASSIIQGQPQHF.

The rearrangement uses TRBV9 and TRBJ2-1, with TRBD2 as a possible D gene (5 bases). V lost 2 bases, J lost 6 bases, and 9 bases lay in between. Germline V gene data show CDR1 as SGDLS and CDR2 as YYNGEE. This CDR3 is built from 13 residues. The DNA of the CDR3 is TGTGCCAGCAGCGTCAACGGGATCAATGAGCAGTTCTTC. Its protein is CASSVNGINEQFF.

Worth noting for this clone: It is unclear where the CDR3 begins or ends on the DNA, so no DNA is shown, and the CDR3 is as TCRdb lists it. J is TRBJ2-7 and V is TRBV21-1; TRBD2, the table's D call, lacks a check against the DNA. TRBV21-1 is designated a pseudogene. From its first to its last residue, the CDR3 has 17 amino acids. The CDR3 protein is CASSKTRYTCGVYEQYF.

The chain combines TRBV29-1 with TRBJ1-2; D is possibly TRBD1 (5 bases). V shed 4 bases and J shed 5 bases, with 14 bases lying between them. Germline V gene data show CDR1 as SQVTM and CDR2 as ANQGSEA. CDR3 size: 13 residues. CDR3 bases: TGCAGCGTTGGGGGGGGAGAGCGTTATGGCTACACCTTC. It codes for CSVGGGERYGYTF.

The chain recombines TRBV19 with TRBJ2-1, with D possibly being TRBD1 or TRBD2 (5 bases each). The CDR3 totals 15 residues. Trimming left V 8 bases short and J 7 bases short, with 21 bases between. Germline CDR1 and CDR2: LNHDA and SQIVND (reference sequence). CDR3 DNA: TGTGCCAGTTGTCCGGGACCCTCGCATCGGAATGAGCAGTTCTTC. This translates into CASCPGPSHRNEQFF. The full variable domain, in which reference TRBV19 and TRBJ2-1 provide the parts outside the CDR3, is DGGITQSPKYLFRKEGQNVTLSCEQNLNHDAMYWYRQDPGQGLRLIYYSQIVNDFQKGDIAEGYSVSREKKESFPLTVTSAQKNPTAFYLCASCPGPSHRNEQFFGPGTRLTVL.

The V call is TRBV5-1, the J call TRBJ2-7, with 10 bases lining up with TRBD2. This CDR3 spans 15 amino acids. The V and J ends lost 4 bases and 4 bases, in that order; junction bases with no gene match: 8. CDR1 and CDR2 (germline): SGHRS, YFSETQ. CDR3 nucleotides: TGCGCCAGCAGCCAATCTAGCGGGAGACAGTACGAGCAGTACTTC. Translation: CASSQSSGRQYEQYF.

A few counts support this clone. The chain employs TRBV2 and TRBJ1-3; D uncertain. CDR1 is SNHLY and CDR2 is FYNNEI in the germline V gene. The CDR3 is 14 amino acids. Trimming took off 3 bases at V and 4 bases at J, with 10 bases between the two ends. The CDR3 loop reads CASSDRGRGNTIYF. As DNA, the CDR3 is TGTGCCAGCAGTGACCGTGGACGAGGAAACACCATATATTTT.

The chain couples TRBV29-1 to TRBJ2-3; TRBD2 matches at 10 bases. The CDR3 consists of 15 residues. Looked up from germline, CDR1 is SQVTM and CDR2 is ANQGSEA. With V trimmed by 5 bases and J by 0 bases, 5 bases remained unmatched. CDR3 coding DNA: TGCAGCGTTCAAGGACTAGCGGCGAGCACAGATACGCAGTATTTT. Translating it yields CSVQGLAASTDTQYF.

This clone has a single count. The CDR3 spells CSVEVPGQGSTDTQYF. As DNA, the CDR3 is TGCAGCGTTGAAGTCCCGGGACAGGGGTCCACAGATACGCAGTATTTT. The genes are TRBV29-1 and TRBJ2-3, with TRBD1 matching 10 bases. Looked up from germline, CDR1 is SQVTM and CDR2 is ANQGSEA. With V trimmed by 1 base and J by 2 bases, 6 bases remained unmatched. The CDR3 spans 16 residues.

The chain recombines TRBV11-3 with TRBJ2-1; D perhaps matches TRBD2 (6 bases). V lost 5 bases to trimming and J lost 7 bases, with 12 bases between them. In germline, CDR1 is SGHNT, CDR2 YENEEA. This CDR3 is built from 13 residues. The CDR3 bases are TGTGCCAGCAGCCAAGGCAGCGGGAATGAGCAGTTCTTC. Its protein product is CASSQGSGNEQFF.